These 2 T cell receptor beta chains share one sample of origin, sequenced in a study of T-cell reconstitution after alpha-beta-depleted transplantation in children. A TCRbeta library incorporating unique molecular identifiers was prepared. TCRdb re-analysed the PCR reads in MiXCR, keeping a single row per CDR3 protein. The table lists some 500,000 distinct CDR3 sequences, about a sixth of them singletons. The starting material was PBMCs from the stem cell graft donor, obtained from the stem cell graft. The receptors derive from a human donor who donated a stem cell graft to a child with acute lymphoblastic leukemia.

The CDR3 region has the DNA TGTGCCAGCAGCGACCCCCTGTTAGCTAACTATGGCTACACCTTC. It translates to CASSDPLLANYGYTF. The J gene is TRBJ1-2, the V gene TRBV3-1; no clear D gene. This CDR3 spans 15 amino acids. V lost 5 bases and J lost 0, with 13 bases in between. Germline assignment: CDR1 LGHDT and CDR2 YNNKEL (reference sequence).

This clonotype was detected a few times. The chain carries TRBV12-3 or TRBV12-4 and TRBJ1-5; tentative D call: TRBD1 (5 bases). V lost 4 bases and J 6 bases, leaving 10 bases between the germline ends. The CDR3 totals 13 residues. The CDR3 region has the DNA TGTGCCAGCAGTTCCCAGGGTACTCAGCCCCAGCATTTT. Translation: CASSSQGTQPQHF.